This TCR beta chain was identified in a study of blood T cells in healthy people across ages. Study conclusions and caveats: Age advanced and TCR beta diversity per million T cells fell, roughly linearly. It was found that TCR beta diversity correlated strongly with the percentage of naive T cells.

Germline loops: CDR1 SGHVS, CDR2 FQNEAQ. The CDR3 has 15 amino acids. The germline V and J ends were trimmed by 5 bases and 0 bases, with 14 bases remaining between them. Healthy Caucasian individuals from Russia aged roughly 6 to 90 were enrolled as donors. Researchers collected approximately 9.9 milliliters of peripheral blood from every single donor. Together with a sample-barcoded 5' primer, a J-beta primer mix was included in a second PCR lasting about 7 to 12 cycles. TCRdb re-called the 5' RACE reads through MiXCR, storing one row per CDR3 protein. The table lists around 850,000 distinct CDR3 sequences, 35% to 40% of them singletons. Details on this clonotype: Its antigen is not known.

The J gene is TRBJ2-7, the V gene TRBV7-8, with D perhaps TRBD1 (5 bases). The specimen sequenced was blood. This sequence originates from a man aged 18 to 35 in good health. The CDR3 DNA sequence: TGTGCCAGCAGCCCAGTAAGGGGCTTCTCCTACGAGCAGTACTTC. Translating gives CASSPVRGFSYEQYF.